The 4 T cell receptor beta chains reported below all come from one sample, sequenced in a study of CD8+CD57+ T cells in acquired aplastic anemia (dated by TCRdb to 2017 to 2018). The patients picked for sequencing were ones in whom flow cytometry had shown an expansion of CD8+CD57+ cells. The sequencing machine was an Illumina HiSeq 2000. TCR beta VDJ combination and CDR3 sequence profiling used genomic DNA as the template. Through fastp at Q25 and MiXCR, TCRdb rebuilt clones from the public reads, retaining in-frame beta chains. Identical CDR3 proteins give one entry, which carries the most common genes and DNA. Recorded for this sample are around 500,000 distinct CDR3 sequences; roughly 34% of them occurred a single time. The top ten clones comprise 0.82% of the sample. The sequencing sample was made of sorted CD4+, CD8+, or CD8+CD57+ T cells (not recorded which) from PBMCs. These receptor sequences come from a human donor with aplastic anemia.

This clonotype was picked up a small number of times. A much larger clone is a single base away; this may be a read error. This chain links TRBV2 with TRBJ2-7, with TRBD1 identical over 8 bases. Germline V gene data show CDR1 as SNHLY and CDR2 as FYNNEI. This CDR3 has 14 residues. J was trimmed by 3 bases and V by 6 bases; bases with no gene match: 7. The CDR3 loop reads CASRDPGQDYEQYF. For the CDR3, the DNA is TGTGCCAGCAGAGATCCGGGACAGGACTACGAGCAGTACTTC.

The chain has TRBV29-1 and TRBJ2-7; 9 bases are a match to TRBD1. The CDR3 is made up of 14 amino acids. Germline assignment: CDR1 SQVTM and CDR2 ANQGSEA. The J segment lost 3 bases and the V segment lost 4 bases, leaving 7 bases of the junction unmatched. The DNA for the CDR3 is TGCAGCGTTGTGGGACAGGGTTTTGGCTACGAGCAGTACTTC. Protein sequence: CSVVGQGFGYEQYF.

V and J are TRBV5-1 and TRBJ1-5; 8 bases line up with TRBD1. Germline V CDR1 and CDR2: SGHRS, YFSETQ. J lost 0 bases, V lost 7 bases, and 12 bases had no gene match. The CDR3 is 17 amino acids. The CDR3 loop reads CASADRGDRYSNQPQHF. For the CDR3, the DNA is TGCGCCAGCGCCGACAGGGGCGACAGATATAGCAATCAGCCCCAGCATTTT.

The chain is built from TRBV2 and TRBJ2-7; 7 positions agree with TRBD1. V trimming: 10 bases; J trimming: 6 bases; junction bases outside the gene matches: 15. The length of the CDR3 is 14 residues. The germline CDR1 and CDR2 sequences are SNHLY and FYNNEI. The CDR3 protein is CAIETRDRIVEQYF. The CDR3 nucleotides are TGTGCCATCGAGACCCGGGACAGAATAGTCGAGCAGTACTTC.